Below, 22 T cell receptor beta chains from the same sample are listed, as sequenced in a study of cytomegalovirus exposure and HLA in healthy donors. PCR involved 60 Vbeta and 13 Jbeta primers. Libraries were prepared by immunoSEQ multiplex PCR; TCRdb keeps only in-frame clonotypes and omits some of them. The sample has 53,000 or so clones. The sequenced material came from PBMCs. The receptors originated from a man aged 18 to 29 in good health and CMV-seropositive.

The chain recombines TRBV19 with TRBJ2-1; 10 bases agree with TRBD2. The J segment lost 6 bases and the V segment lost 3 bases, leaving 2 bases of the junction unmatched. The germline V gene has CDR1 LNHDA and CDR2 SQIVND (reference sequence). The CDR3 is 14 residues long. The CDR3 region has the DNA TGTGCCAGTAGTATTAGCGGGAGGACCAATGAGCAGTTCTTC. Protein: CASSISGRTNEQFF.

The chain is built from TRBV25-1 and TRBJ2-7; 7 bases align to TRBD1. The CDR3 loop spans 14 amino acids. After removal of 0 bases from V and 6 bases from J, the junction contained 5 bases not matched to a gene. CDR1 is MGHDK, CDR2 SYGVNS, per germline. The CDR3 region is CASSEYDRVGEQYF. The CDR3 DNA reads TGTGCCAGCAGTGAATATGACAGGGTAGGCGAGCAGTACTTC.

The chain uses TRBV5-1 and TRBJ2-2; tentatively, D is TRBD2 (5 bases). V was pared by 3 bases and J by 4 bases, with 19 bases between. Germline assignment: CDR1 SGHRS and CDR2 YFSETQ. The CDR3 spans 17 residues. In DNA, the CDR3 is TGCGCCAGCAGCTGGAGGTTGAGGACCTACTTCACCGGGGAGCTGTTTTTT. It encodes CASSWRLRTYFTGELFF.

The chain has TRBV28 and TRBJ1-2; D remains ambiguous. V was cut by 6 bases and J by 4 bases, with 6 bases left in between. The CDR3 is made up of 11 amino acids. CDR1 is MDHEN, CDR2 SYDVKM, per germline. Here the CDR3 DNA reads TGTGCCAGCAGCGCAGTCTATGGCTACACCTTC. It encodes CASSAVYGYTF.

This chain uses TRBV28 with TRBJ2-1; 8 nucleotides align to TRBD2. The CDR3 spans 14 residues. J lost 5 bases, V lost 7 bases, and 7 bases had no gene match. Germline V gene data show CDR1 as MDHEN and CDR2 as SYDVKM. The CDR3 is CASNPGLGHNEQFF. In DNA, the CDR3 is TGTGCCAGCAACCCGGGACTAGGGCACAATGAGCAGTTCTTC.

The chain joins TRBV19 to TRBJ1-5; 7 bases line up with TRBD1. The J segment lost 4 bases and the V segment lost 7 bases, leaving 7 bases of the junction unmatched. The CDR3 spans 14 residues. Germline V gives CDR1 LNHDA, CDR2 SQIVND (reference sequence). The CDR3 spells CASIPPGGNQPQHF. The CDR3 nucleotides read TGTGCCAGTATTCCCCCAGGGGGGAATCAGCCCCAGCATTTT.

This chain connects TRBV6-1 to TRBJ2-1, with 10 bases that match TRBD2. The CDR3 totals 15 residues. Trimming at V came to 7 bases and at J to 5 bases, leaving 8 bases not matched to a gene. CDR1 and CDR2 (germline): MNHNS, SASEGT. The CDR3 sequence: CASNPTSGADNEQFF. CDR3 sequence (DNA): TGTGCCAGCAACCCAACTAGCGGGGCAGACAATGAGCAGTTCTTC.

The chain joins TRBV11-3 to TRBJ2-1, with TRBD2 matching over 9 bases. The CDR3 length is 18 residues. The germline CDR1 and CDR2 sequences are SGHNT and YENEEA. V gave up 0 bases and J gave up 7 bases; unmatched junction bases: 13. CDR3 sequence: CASSLDPFLAGTGNEQFF. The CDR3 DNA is TGTGCCAGCAGCTTAGATCCCTTCCTAGCGGGAACGGGGAATGAGCAGTTCTTC.

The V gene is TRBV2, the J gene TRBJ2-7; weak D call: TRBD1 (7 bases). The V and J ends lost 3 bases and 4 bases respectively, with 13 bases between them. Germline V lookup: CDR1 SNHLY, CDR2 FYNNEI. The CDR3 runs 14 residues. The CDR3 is CASSENRGGYEQYF. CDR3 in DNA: TGTGCCAGCAGTGAGAACAGGGGAGGATACGAGCAGTACTTC.

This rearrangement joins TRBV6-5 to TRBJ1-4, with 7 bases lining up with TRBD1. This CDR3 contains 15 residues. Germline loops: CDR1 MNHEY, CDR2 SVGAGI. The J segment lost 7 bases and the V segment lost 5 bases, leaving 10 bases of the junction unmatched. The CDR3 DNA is TGTGCCAGCAGTCAAGGGGGCGCAGGGGGTGAAAAACTGTTTTTT. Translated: CASSQGGAGGEKLFF.

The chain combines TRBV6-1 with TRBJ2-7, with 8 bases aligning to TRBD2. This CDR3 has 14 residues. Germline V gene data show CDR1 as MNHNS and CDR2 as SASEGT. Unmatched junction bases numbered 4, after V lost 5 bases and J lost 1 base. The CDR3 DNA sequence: TGTGCCAGCAGTCCGACTAGCGTTTCCTACGAGCAGTACTTC. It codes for CASSPTSVSYEQYF.

The CDR3 DNA sequence: TGTGCCAGCAACCGACAGGGAGGCCAGCCCCAGCATTTT. The encoded protein is CASNRQGGQPQHF. This rearrangement joins TRBV2 to TRBJ1-5; 7 bases fit TRBD1. V shed 7 bases and J 7 bases; nucleotides not matched to a gene: 7. CDR1 is SNHLY and CDR2 is FYNNEI in the germline V gene. This CDR3 comprises 13 residues. The variable domain in full, completed from reference TRBV2 and TRBJ1-5, reads EPEVTQTPSHQVTQMGQEVILRCVPISNHLYFYWYRQILGQKVEFLVSFYNNEISEKSEIFDDQFSVERPDGSNFTLKIRSTKLEDSAMYFCASNRQGGQPQHFGDGTRLSIL.

For the CDR3, the DNA is TGTGCCAGCTCGGTCACTAGCGGGATGAGTGAGCAGTTCTTC. Translation gives CASSVTSGMSEQFF. The chain has TRBV7-2 and TRBJ2-1; TRBD2 matches at 10 bases. Germline V lookup: CDR1 SGHTA, CDR2 FQGNSA. The CDR3 spans 14 residues. The junction had 10 bases not matched to a gene; V was cut back by 8 bases and J by 9 bases.

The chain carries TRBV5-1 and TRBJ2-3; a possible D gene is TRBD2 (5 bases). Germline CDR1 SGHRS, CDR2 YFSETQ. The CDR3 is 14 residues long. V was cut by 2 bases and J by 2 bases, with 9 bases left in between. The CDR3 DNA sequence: TGCGCCAGCAGCTTATCCGGGGTCACAGATACGCAGTATTTT. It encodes CASSLSGVTDTQYF.

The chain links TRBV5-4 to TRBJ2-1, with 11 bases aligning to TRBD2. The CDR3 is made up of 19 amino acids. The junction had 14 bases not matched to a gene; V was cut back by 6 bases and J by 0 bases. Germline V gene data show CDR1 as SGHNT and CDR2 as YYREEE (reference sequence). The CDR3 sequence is CASNILAGGQGGSYNEQFF. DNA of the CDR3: TGTGCCAGCAACATTTTAGCGGGAGGGCAAGGGGGCTCCTACAATGAGCAGTTCTTC.

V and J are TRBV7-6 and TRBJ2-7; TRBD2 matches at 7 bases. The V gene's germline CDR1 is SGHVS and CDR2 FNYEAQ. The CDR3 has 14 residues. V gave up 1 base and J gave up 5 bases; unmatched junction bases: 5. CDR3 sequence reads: CASSLGGGFNEQYF. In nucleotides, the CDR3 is TGTGCCAGCAGCTTAGGGGGGGGTTTTAACGAGCAGTACTTC.

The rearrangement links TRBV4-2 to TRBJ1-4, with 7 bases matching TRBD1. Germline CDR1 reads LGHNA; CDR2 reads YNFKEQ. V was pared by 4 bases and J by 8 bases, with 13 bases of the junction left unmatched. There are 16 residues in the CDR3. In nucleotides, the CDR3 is TGTGCCAGCAGCCCGGCGCAGGGGGACACGGGGGAAAAACTGTTTTTT. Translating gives CASSPAQGDTGEKLFF.

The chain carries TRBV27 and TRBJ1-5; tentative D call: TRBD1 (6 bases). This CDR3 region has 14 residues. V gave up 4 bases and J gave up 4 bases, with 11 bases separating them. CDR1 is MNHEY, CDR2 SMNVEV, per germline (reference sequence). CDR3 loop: CASSSRGRNQPQHF. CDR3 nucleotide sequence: TGTGCCAGCAGTTCCAGGGGCCGAAATCAGCCCCAGCATTTT.

The CDR3 sequence is CASRKEGVGFGNTEAFF. CDR3 coding DNA: TGTGCCAGCAGGAAGGAGGGTGTGGGGTTTGGGAACACTGAAGCTTTCTTT. The chain links TRBV27 to TRBJ1-1; D is unresolved. Germline-derived CDR1 and CDR2 are MNHEY and SMNVEV (reference sequence). The CDR3 sequence is 17 residues long. Trimming cost V 6 bases and J 1 base, with 21 bases left between them.

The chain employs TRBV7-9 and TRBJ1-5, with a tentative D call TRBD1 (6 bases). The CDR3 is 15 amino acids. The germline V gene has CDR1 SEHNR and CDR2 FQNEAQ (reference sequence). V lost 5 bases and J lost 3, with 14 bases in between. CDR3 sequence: CASSPDSTDNQPQHF. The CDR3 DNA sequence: TGTGCCAGCAGCCCGGACAGTACGGACAATCAGCCCCAGCATTTT.

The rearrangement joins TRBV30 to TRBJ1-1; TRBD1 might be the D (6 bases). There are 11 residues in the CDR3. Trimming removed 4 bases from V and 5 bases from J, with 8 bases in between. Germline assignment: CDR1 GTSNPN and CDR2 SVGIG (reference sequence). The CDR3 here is CAWTTGTEAFF. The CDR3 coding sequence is TGTGCCTGGACCACAGGGACTGAAGCTTTCTTT.

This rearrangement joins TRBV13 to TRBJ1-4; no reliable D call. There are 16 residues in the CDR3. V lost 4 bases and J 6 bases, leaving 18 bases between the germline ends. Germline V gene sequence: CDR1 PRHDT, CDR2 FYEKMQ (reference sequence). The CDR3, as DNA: TGTGCCAGCAGCTCCCGTCGAGGTATGGCGCATGAAAAACTGTTTTTT. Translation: CASSSRRGMAHEKLFF.